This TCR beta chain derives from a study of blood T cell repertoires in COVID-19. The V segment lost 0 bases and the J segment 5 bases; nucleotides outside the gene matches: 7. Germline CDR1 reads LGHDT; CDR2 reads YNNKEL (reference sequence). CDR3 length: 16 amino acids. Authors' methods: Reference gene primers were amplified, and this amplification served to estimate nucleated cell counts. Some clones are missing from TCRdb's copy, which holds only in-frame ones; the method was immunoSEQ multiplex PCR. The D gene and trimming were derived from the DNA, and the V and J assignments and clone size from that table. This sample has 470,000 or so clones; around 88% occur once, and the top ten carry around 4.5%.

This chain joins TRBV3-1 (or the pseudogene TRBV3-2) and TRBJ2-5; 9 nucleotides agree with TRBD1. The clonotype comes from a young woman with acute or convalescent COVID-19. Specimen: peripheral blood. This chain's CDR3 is CASSQEFGTGRETQYF. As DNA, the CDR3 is TGTGCCAGCAGCCAAGAATTCGGGACAGGGCGGGAGACCCAGTACTTC.